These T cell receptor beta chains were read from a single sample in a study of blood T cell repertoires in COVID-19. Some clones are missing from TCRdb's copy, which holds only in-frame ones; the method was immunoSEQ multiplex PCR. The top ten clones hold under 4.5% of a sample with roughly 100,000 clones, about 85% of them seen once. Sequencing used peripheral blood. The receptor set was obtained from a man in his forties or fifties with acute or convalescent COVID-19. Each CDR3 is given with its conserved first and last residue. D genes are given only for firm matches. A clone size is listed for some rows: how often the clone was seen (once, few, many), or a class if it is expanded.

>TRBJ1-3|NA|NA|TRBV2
CASSGRLAARGNTIYF
TGTGCCAGCAGTGGTAGGTTGGCGGCGCGCGGAAACACCATATATTTT
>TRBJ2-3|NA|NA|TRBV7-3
CASSLMSDTQYF
TGTGCCAGCAGCTTAATGTCGGATACGCAGTATTTT
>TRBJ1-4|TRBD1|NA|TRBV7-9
CASSFTGVEKLFF
TGTGCCAGCAGCTTTACAGGGGTTGAAAAACTGTTTTTT
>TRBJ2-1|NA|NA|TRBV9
CASTESPGVSYNEQFF
TGTGCCAGCACCGAGAGTCCAGGGGTCTCTTACAATGAGCAGTTCTTC
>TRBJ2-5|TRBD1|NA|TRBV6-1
CASSEARDRVLTQYF
TGTGCCAGCAGTGAAGCCCGGGACAGGGTGTTGACCCAGTACTTC
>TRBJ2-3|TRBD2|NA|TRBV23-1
CASFPGMAGGRTDTQYF
TGCGCCAGCTTCCCCGGGATGGCGGGGGGCCGCACAGATACGCAGTATTTT
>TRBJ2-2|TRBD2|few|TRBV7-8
CASSFAGGNTGELFF
TGTGCCAGCAGCTTCGCGGGGGGGAACACCGGGGAGCTGTTTTTT
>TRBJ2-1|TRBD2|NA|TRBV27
CASSLSQTSGNNEQFF
TGTGCCAGCAGTTTATCCCAGACTAGCGGGAACAATGAGCAGTTCTTC
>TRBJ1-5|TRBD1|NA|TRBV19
CASSSRDRVNQPQHF
TGTGCCAGTAGTAGCCGGGACAGGGTCAATCAGCCCCAGCATTTT
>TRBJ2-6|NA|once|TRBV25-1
CASSGGGDSGANVLTF
TGTGCCAGCAGTGGGGGCGGGGACTCTGGGGCCAACGTCCTGACTTTC
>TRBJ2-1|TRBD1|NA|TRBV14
CASRGQGKDEQFF
TGTGCCAGCAGGGGACAGGGGAAGGATGAGCAGTTCTTC
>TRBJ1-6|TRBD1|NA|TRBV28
CASSLRQGAKNSPLHF
TGTGCCAGCAGTCTCCGACAGGGGGCTAAAAATTCACCCCTCCACTTT
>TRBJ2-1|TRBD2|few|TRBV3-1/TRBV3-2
CASSNQRTSGRAHNEQFF
TGTGCCAGCAGCAACCAACGCACTAGCGGGAGGGCCCACAATGAGCAGTTCTTC
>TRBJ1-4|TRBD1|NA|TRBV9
CASSVFGGQGGGNEKLFF
TGTGCCAGCAGCGTATTCGGGGGACAGGGGGGCGGAAATGAAAAACTGTTTTTT
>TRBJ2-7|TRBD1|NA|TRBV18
CASLTGAGVEQYF
TGTGCCAGCCTGACAGGGGCCGGCGTCGAGCAGTACTTC
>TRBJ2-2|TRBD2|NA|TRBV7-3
CASSVSSGGAPGELFF
TGTGCCAGCAGCGTCTCTAGCGGGGGGGCCCCCGGGGAGCTGTTTTTT
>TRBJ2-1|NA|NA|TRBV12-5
CASGFGPGSSYNEQFF
TGTGCTAGTGGTTTTGGTCCGGGGAGCTCCTACAATGAGCAGTTCTTC
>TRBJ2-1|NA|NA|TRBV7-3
CASSLGRINEQFF
TGTGCCAGCAGCTTGGGCCGTATCAATGAGCAGTTCTTC
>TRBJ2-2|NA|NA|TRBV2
CASSEALRTGELFF
TGTGCCAGCAGTGAAGCACTACGCACCGGGGAGCTGTTTTTT
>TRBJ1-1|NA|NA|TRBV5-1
CASTPGTAGNTEAFF
TGCGCCAGCACGCCCGGGACTGCAGGGAACACTGAAGCTTTCTTT
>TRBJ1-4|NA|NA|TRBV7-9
CASTVGGSRANEKLFF
TGTGCCAGCACCGTTGGGGGGAGTCGAGCTAATGAAAAACTGTTTTTT
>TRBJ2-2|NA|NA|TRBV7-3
CASSFLTQGAGELFF
TGTGCCAGCAGCTTTTTAACTCAAGGGGCCGGGGAGCTGTTTTTT
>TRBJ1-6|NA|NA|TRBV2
CASSERGGRNSPLHF
TGTGCCAGCAGTGAAAGGGGGGGCAGGAATTCACCCCTCCACTTT
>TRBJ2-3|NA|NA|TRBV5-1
CASSPRGGDTQYF
TGCGCCAGCAGCCCTCGAGGCGGAGATACGCAGTATTTT
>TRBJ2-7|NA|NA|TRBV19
CASSSSSFPQYF
TGTGCCAGTAGTTCTTCGTCCTTCCCGCAGTACTTC
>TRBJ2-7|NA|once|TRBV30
CAFDRGGYEQYF
TGTGCCTTCGACAGAGGGGGCTACGAGCAGTACTTC
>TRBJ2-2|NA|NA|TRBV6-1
CASREVGGYTGELFF
TGTGCCAGCAGGGAGGTGGGGGGATACACCGGGGAGCTGTTTTTT
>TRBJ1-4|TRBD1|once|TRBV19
CASSIVTGAGGNEKLFF
TGTGCCAGTAGTATCGTTACAGGGGCAGGTGGTAATGAAAAACTGTTTTTT
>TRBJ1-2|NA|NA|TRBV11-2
CASSDFILGTRDYGYTF
TGTGCCAGCAGCGACTTCATATTAGGGACTCGCGACTATGGCTACACCTTC
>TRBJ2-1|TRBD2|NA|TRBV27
CASSYGTSGGDEQFF
TGTGCCAGCAGTTACGGGACTAGCGGGGGGGATGAGCAGTTCTTC
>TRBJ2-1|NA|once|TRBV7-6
CASSSQPGGWYNEQFF
TGTGCCAGCAGCTCACAACCGGGGGGCTGGTACAATGAGCAGTTCTTC
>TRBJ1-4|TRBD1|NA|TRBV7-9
CASSPDRVIGKLFF
TGTGCCAGCAGCCCGGACAGGGTGATTGGAAAACTGTTTTTT
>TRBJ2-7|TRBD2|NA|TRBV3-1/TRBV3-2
CASSQISRGLADEQYF
TGTGCCAGCAGCCAGATTTCCCGTGGACTAGCTGATGAGCAGTACTTC
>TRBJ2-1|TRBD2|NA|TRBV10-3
CAISSPVGGMNINEQFF
TGTGCCATCAGTTCTCCTGTGGGGGGGATGAATATCAATGAGCAGTTCTTC
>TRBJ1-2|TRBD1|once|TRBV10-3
CAISESATGGNYGYTF
TGTGCCATCAGTGAGTCGGCGACAGGGGGAAACTATGGCTACACCTTC
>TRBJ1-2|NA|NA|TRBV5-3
CARSFGGEYGYTF
TGTGCCAGAAGCTTTGGGGGGGAGTATGGCTACACCTTC
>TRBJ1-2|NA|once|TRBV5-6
CASSLARGGYTF
TGTGCCAGCAGCTTGGCCCGAGGTGGCTACACCTTC
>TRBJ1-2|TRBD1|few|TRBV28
CASRSGTANYGYTF
TGTGCCAGCAGGTCCGGGACAGCTAACTATGGCTACACCTTC
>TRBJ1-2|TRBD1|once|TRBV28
CASSLAGTDGYTF
TGTGCCAGCAGTTTAGCCGGGACAGATGGCTACACCTTC
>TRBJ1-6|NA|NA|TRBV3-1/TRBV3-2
CASSQDTYLPLHF
TGTGCCAGCAGCCAAGACACCTACCTTCCCCTCCACTTT
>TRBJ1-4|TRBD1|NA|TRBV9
CASSYGTGNEKLFF
TGTGCCAGCAGCTATGGGACAGGGAATGAAAAACTGTTTTTT
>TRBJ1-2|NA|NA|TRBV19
CASLPLAGLQNYGYTF
TGTGCCAGTCTCCCCCTGGCGGGCCTTCAGAACTATGGCTACACCTTC
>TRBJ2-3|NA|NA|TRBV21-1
CASSKDGRDYTDTQYF
TGTGCCAGCAGCAAAGACGGTCGGGATTACACAGATACGCAGTATTTT
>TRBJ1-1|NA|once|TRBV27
CASSPRQNTEAFF
TGTGCCAGCAGTCCCAGACAGAACACTGAAGCTTTCTTT
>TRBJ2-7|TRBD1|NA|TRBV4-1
CASSQGDSPSYEQYF
TGCGCCAGCAGCCAAGGGGACAGCCCCTCCTACGAGCAGTACTTC
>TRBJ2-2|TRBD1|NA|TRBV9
CASSQFTGGLIDGELFF
TGTGCCAGCAGCCAATTCACAGGGGGCCTCATCGACGGGGAGCTGTTTTTT
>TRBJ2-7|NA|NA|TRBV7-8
CASSLASASTGYEQYF
TGTGCCAGCAGCTTAGCCTCCGCGTCCACGGGGTACGAGCAGTACTTC
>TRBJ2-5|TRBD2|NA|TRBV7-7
CATGPTSGVQETQYF
TGTGCTACCGGCCCGACTAGCGGGGTCCAAGAGACCCAGTACTTC
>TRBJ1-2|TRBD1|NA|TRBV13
CASSFIGGAFGYTF
TGTGCCAGCAGCTTCATAGGGGGCGCATTTGGCTACACCTTC
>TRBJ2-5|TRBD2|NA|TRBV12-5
CASGWGLAGPKTQYF
TGTGCTAGTGGTTGGGGACTAGCGGGCCCCAAGACCCAGTACTTC
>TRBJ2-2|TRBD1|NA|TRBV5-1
CASSPGTGYWLFF
TGCGCCAGCAGCCCAGGGACAGGGTATTGGCTGTTTTTT
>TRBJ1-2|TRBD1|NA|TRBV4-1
CASSQVPGQGYGYTF
TGCGCCAGCAGCCAAGTACCGGGACAGGGTTATGGCTACACCTTC
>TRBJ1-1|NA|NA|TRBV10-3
CAISETEDTEAFF
TGTGCCATCAGTGAGACCGAGGACACTGAAGCTTTCTTT
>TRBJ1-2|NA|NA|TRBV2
CASSETGRYTF
TGTGCCAGCAGTGAAACAGGCCGCTACACCTTC
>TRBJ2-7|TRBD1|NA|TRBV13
CASSLGQGDYEQYF
TGTGCCAGCAGCTTAGGGCAGGGGGATTACGAGCAGTACTTC
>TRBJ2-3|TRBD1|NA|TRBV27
CASSQGQGAFIDTQYF
TGTGCCAGCAGTCAGGGACAGGGGGCGTTCATAGATACGCAGTATTTT